This T cell receptor beta chain was identified in a study of blood T cell repertoires in COVID-19. Profiled with immunoSEQ multiplex PCR; TCRdb holds only in-frame clones, not every one. The sample contains some 200,000 clones, roughly 85% of which appear only once. The V and J ends lost 3 bases and 7 bases, in that order; junction bases with no gene match: 10. There are 14 residues in the CDR3. CDR1 DFQATT and CDR2 SNEGSKA come from the germline V gene (reference sequence). The chain carries TRBV20-1 and TRBJ2-7; 9 bases align to TRBD2. The sample was peripheral blood. This receptor was obtained from a woman aged 18-30 years who had recovered from COVID-19. CDR3 in amino acids: CSASGVAGVWEQYF. The CDR3 DNA sequence: TGCAGTGCTAGTGGGGTAGCGGGAGTCTGGGAGCAGTACTTC.